What follows are 21 T cell receptor beta chains derived from one specimen sequenced in a study of blood T cell repertoires in COVID-19. Assay used: immunoSEQ multiplex PCR; TCRdb lists only in-frame clones, some missing. The data show about 100,000 clones, over 80% seen once. Sequencing was done on a sample of peripheral blood. The origin of the receptors is a man aged 50-59 years with acute or convalescent COVID-19.

This chain uses TRBV4-1 with TRBJ1-1; D ambiguous. There are 12 residues in the CDR3. Trimming took 1 base from V and 11 from J, leaving 11 bases between them. In germline, CDR1 is MGHRA, CDR2 YSYEKL. CDR3 sequence (DNA): TGCGCCAGCAGCCAAGGTTCCAGTTCGGCTTTCTTT. Its translation: CASSQGSSSAFF.

This chain joins TRBV29-1 and TRBJ2-3; D gene uncertain. V gave up 6 bases and J gave up 3 bases, with 10 bases separating them. The CDR3 runs to 12 residues. Germline V gene data show CDR1 as SQVTM and CDR2 as ANQGSEA. The DNA of the CDR3 is TGCAGCGTCACCCCCGGGACAGATACGCAGTATTTT. As protein: CSVTPGTDTQYF.

The V and J genes are TRBV6-5 and TRBJ2-3; weak D call: TRBD2 (6 bases). V dropped 6 bases and J dropped 1 base, with 11 bases sitting between them. The germline gives CDR1 MNHEY, CDR2 SVGAGI. CDR3 length equals 14 residues. The CDR3 region is CASSWTGGTDTQYF. CDR3 DNA sequence: TGTGCCAGCAGCTGGACGGGAGGCACAGATACGCAGTATTTT.

The chain is built from TRBV20-1 and TRBJ2-1, with D possibly being TRBD2 (6 bases). The germline V gene encodes CDR1 DFQATT and CDR2 SNEGSKA (reference sequence). The CDR3 has 11 amino acids. V lost 1 base and J lost 13, with 11 bases in between. The chain's CDR3 is CSARGGTSQFF. CDR3 nucleotide sequence: TGCAGTGCTAGAGGCGGAACTAGCCAGTTCTTC.

DNA of the CDR3: TGTGCCAGCAGTACCAGGGACAGGGGATCGTACGAGCAGTACTTC. Translation gives CASSTRDRGSYEQYF. The V and J genes are TRBV27 and TRBJ2-7, with TRBD1 matching over 10 bases. V gave up 5 bases and J gave up 4 bases; unmatched junction bases: 8. CDR3 length: 15 amino acids. Germline values: CDR1 MNHEY, CDR2 SMNVEV (reference sequence).

This chain uses TRBV3-1 (or the pseudogene TRBV3-2) with TRBJ2-7; a possible D gene is TRBD1 (6 bases). V lost 4 bases and J lost 7, with 11 bases in between. CDR3 length equals 12 residues. CDR1 LGHDT and CDR2 YNNKEL come from the germline V gene (reference sequence). The CDR3 DNA reads as TGTGCCAGCAGCCGCCCAACAGGGGAGCAGTACTTC. It translates to CASSRPTGEQYF.

J is TRBJ1-4 and V is TRBV2; D gene uncertain. Trimming took off 0 bases at V and 4 bases at J, with 9 bases between the two ends. Looked up from germline, CDR1 is SNHLY and CDR2 is FYNNEI. The CDR3 has 15 amino acids. Here the CDR3 DNA reads TGTGCCAGCAGTGAAGCCGGGATCGGTAATGAAAAACTGTTTTTT. Its protein product is CASSEAGIGNEKLFF.

This sequence joins TRBV7-9 and TRBJ1-1; D not resolved. Germline values: CDR1 SEHNR, CDR2 FQNEAQ (reference sequence). V lost 1 base to trimming and J lost 0 bases, with 12 bases between them. The CDR3 spans 16 residues. The CDR3 DNA follows: TGTGCCAGCAGCTTAGGTTACCAACTTGTGAACACTGAAGCTTTCTTT. Translating gives CASSLGYQLVNTEAFF.

This clone was detected only a few times. The rearrangement uses TRBV5-1 and TRBJ2-1; D might be TRBD1 (6 bases). The CDR3 is 15 residues long. CDR1 SGHRS and CDR2 YFSETQ come from the germline V gene. Trimming left V 0 bases short and J 3 bases short, with 10 bases between. The CDR3 DNA is TGCGCCAGCAGCTTGGGACAACAGGGCTACAATGAGCAGTTCTTC. It yields the protein CASSLGQQGYNEQFF.

This clone appeared a single time. This chain uses TRBV6-5 with TRBJ1-3; TRBD1 aligns across 7 bases. In germline, CDR1 is MNHEY, CDR2 SVGAGI. V was clipped by 8 bases and J by 0 bases; unmatched bases: 1. The CDR3 spans 13 residues. As DNA, the CDR3 is TGTGCCAGCGGGACAGTCTCTGGAAACACCATATATTTT. The encoded protein is CASGTVSGNTIYF.

The CDR3 loop is CASSFTSGGVNEQFF. The CDR3 DNA reads as TGTGCCAGCAGCTTTACTAGCGGGGGGGTGAATGAGCAGTTCTTC. V and J are TRBV4-2 and TRBJ2-1, with 13 bases that match TRBD2. Germline V gene sequence: CDR1 LGHNA, CDR2 YNFKEQ. This CDR3 contains 15 residues. Trimming removed 5 bases from V and 7 bases from J; junction bases left unmatched: 5.

The chain has TRBV19 and TRBJ1-6; D remains unclear. CDR1 and CDR2 (germline): LNHDA, SQIVND (reference sequence). V was clipped by 3 bases and J by 7 bases, with 10 bases between them. This CDR3 has 14 residues. The CDR3 DNA reads as TGTGCCAGTAGTATTATTTTCGGGAATTCACCCCTCCACTTT. Translated: CASSIIFGNSPLHF.

This chain uses TRBV6-5 with TRBJ2-2; TRBD1 is a possible D gene (5 bases). The CDR3 contains 15 residues. The germline CDR1 and CDR2 sequences are MNHEY and SVGAGI. V was clipped by 5 bases and J by 0 bases, with 10 bases between them. For the CDR3, the DNA is TGTGCCAGCAGTAAGACAGTCGCGAACACCGGGGAGCTGTTTTTT. It codes for CASSKTVANTGELFF.

The chain employs TRBV20-1 and TRBJ2-5; D perhaps matches TRBD1 (5 bases). This CDR3 is built from 11 residues. V was trimmed by 6 bases and J by 5 bases, leaving 10 bases between them. Germline V CDR1 and CDR2: DFQATT, SNEGSKA (reference sequence). Here the CDR3 reads CSAYKGETQYF. The CDR3 DNA reads as TGCAGTGCGTACAAGGGGGAGACCCAGTACTTC.

V gene TRBV6-5 combines with J gene TRBJ2-1; a possible D gene is TRBD1 (5 bases). The V gene's germline CDR1 is MNHEY and CDR2 SVGAGI. The germline V and J ends were trimmed by 0 bases and 5 bases, with 8 bases remaining between them. The CDR3 has 14 amino acids. In DNA form, the CDR3 reads TGTGCCAGCAGTTACTCGCAGGGTAACAATGAGCAGTTCTTC. Encoded protein: CASSYSQGNNEQFF.

The chain is built from TRBV11-3 and TRBJ2-3, with unresolved D. V lost 2 bases, J lost 3 bases, and 6 bases lay in between. The CDR3 runs 13 residues. Germline V gene lookup returns CDR1 SGHNT and CDR2 YENEEA. The CDR3 region is CASSLIRTDTQYF. Here the CDR3 DNA reads TGTGCCAGCAGCTTAATCAGGACAGATACGCAGTATTTT. The variable domain in full, with the rest retrieved from reference TRBV11-3 and TRBJ2-3, is EAGVVQSPRYKIIEKKQPVAFWCNPISGHNTLYWYLQNLGQGPELLIRYENEEAVDDSQLPKDRFSAERLKGVDSTLKIQPAELGDSAVYLCASSLIRTDTQYFGPGTRLTVL.

V is TRBV3-1 (or the pseudogene TRBV3-2) and J is TRBJ2-5, with 7 bases matching TRBD1. CDR3 length equals 17 residues. J was trimmed by 0 bases and V by 2 bases; bases with no gene match: 9. The V gene's germline CDR1 is LGHDT and CDR2 YNNKEL (reference sequence). The CDR3 region is CASSQTPGQNNQETQYF. The CDR3 DNA sequence: TGTGCCAGCAGCCAAACCCCGGGACAGAATAACCAAGAGACCCAGTACTTC.

This clone was recorded once. This chain connects TRBV4-1 to TRBJ1-1, with D unclear. The CDR3 spans 13 residues. V lost 1 base and J 4 bases, leaving 7 bases between the germline ends. Germline V CDR1 and CDR2: MGHRA, YSYEKL. The CDR3 DNA follows: TGCGCCAGCAGCCAAGCCCTGAGCACTGAAGCTTTCTTT. Translation: CASSQALSTEAFF.

The sample holds a few counts of this clone. This chain uses TRBV14 with TRBJ2-2; the D is unclear. Trimming left V 3 bases short and J 0 bases short, with 8 bases between. Germline V gene data show CDR1 as SGHDN and CDR2 as FVKESK. The CDR3 has 15 residues. CDR3: CASSHKPANTGELFF. CDR3 sequence (DNA): TGTGCCAGCAGCCATAAGCCGGCGAACACCGGGGAGCTGTTTTTT.

V usage is TRBV29-1 and J usage is TRBJ1-2; no clear D gene. The germline V gene has CDR1 SQVTM and CDR2 ANQGSEA. The CDR3 runs to 15 residues. Trimming took off 0 bases at V and 4 bases at J, with 15 bases between the two ends. CDR3 nucleotides: TGCAGCGTTGAAGATCGGCTAGGAGACCTCTATGGCTACACCTTC. Protein product: CSVEDRLGDLYGYTF.

This rearrangement joins TRBV12-5 to TRBJ2-2, with 7 bases matching TRBD1. Germline loops: CDR1 LGHNT, CDR2 FRNRAP. The length of the CDR3 is 15 residues. V lost 1 base to trimming and J lost 4 bases; unmatched junction nucleotides: 3. The CDR3 sequence is CASGLGQGPTGELFF. The CDR3 nucleotides are TGTGCTAGTGGTTTGGGACAGGGTCCCACCGGGGAGCTGTTTTTT.